Below are 15 T cell receptor beta chains sequenced from a single sample in a study of identifying expanded T cells in peripheral blood. Assay: immunoSEQ multiplex PCR; the TCRdb copy retains only in-frame clones and omits some. The sample consists of around 99,000 clones, about 87% of them appearing once. Sequencing used blood. Every receptor here comes from a person aged 18 to 69 in good health.

This clone was found a few times. Written as DNA, the CDR3 is TGTGCCAGCAGTACGGAGGCGGGGCGGGATGAGTACTTC. Residues: CASSTEAGRDEYF. The chain recombines TRBV2 with TRBJ2-5; D may be TRBD2 (6 bases). CDR3 length: 13 amino acids. CDR1 and CDR2 from the germline V gene are SNHLY and FYNNEI. The V end was cut by 5 bases, the J end by 12 bases, with 19 bases between.

This clone has a single count. The gene calls are TRBV5-5 and TRBJ1-4; TRBD1 might be the D (6 bases). The CDR3 totals 17 residues. The V gene's germline CDR1 is SGHKS and CDR2 YYEKEE (reference sequence). The ends were cut back, 1 base at V and 5 bases at J, with 18 bases in the middle. This chain's CDR3 is CASSLFFYRVGNEKLFF. In DNA, the CDR3 is TGTGCCAGCAGCTTGTTCTTTTACAGGGTTGGGAATGAAAAACTGTTTTTT.

The rearrangement uses TRBV6-6 and TRBJ2-2, with D unresolved. The CDR3 runs to 15 residues. CDR1 and CDR2 from the germline V gene are MNHNY and SVGAGI (reference sequence). The V end was cut by 6 bases, the J end by 2 bases, with 13 bases between. In DNA, the CDR3 is TGTGCCAGCAGCGACCCGGCGGAAAACACCGGGGAGCTGTTTTTT. Translation: CASSDPAENTGELFF.

The chain combines TRBV7-8 with TRBJ1-2; D might be TRBD1 (6 bases). Germline V lookup: CDR1 SGHVS, CDR2 FQNEAQ. The CDR3 extends over 16 amino acids. V shed 4 bases and J shed 4 bases, with 19 bases lying between them. The DNA of the CDR3 is TGTGCCAGCAGCTCTAAGGGACTACAGGGACCCTATGGCTACACCTTC. This encodes CASSSKGLQGPYGYTF.

The chain recombines TRBV5-4 with TRBJ2-3, with D possibly matching TRBD1 (6 bases). Germline V gives CDR1 SGHNT, CDR2 YYREEE (reference sequence). V lost 4 bases and J lost 7, with 16 bases in between. The CDR3 has 14 residues. CDR3 coding DNA: TGTGCCAGCAGCGAGGAACAGGGTTCGTATACGCAGTATTTT. Encoded protein: CASSEEQGSYTQYF.

This clone was observed once. The V call is TRBV29-1, the J call TRBJ2-2, with 7 bases fitting TRBD1. The CDR3 runs to 14 residues. V lost 2 bases and J lost 4; bases outside the gene matches: 4. Germline V gives CDR1 SQVTM, CDR2 ANQGSEA. The CDR3 DNA follows: TGCAGCGTTGAATGGGGACAGCCCACCGGGGAGCTGTTTTTT. Translated: CSVEWGQPTGELFF.

V is TRBV7-9 and J is TRBJ2-7; no firm D call. The CDR3 sequence is 16 residues long. The germline V and J ends were trimmed by 6 bases and 0 bases, with 18 bases remaining between them. CDR1 is SEHNR, CDR2 FQNEAQ, per germline (reference sequence). The CDR3 DNA is TGTGCCAGCAGTCCACCCCTGCCGGCGAGCTCCTACGAGCAGTACTTC. Translated, it gives CASSPPLPASSYEQYF.

The count of this clone is one. The V gene is TRBV7-2, the J gene TRBJ1-1; D perhaps matches TRBD1 (6 bases). Germline CDR1 and CDR2: SGHTA and FQGNSA. V lost 5 bases and J 9 bases, leaving 19 bases between the germline ends. The CDR3 is made up of 14 amino acids. The CDR3 bases are TGTGCCAGCAGCATCCTAAGACAGGCCTCCCAAGCTTTCTTT. Amino acid sequence: CASSILRQASQAFF.

This clone has just a few counts. The V and J genes are TRBV28 and TRBJ2-5; D call uncertain. Germline CDR1 and CDR2: MDHEN and SYDVKM. Trimming took 3 bases from V and 1 from J, leaving 6 bases between them. The CDR3 length is 13 residues. The CDR3 spells CASSFPAQETQYF. CDR3 sequence (DNA): TGTGCCAGCAGTTTTCCGGCCCAAGAGACCCAGTACTTC.

CDR3 residues: CASSEDLMSGNTIYF. CDR3 DNA: TGCGCCAGCAGCGAGGACCTGATGTCTGGAAACACCATATATTTT. The rearrangement links TRBV5-1 to TRBJ1-3; D uncertain. This CDR3 contains 15 residues. V was cut by 4 bases and J by 1 base, with 12 bases left in between. Germline assignment: CDR1 SGHRS and CDR2 YFSETQ.

This clone was recorded many times. The chain employs TRBV18 and TRBJ1-1; D is unresolved. The germline V and J ends were trimmed by 1 base and 2 bases, with 11 bases remaining between them. CDR1 KGHSH and CDR2 LQKENI come from the germline V gene. This CDR3 contains 15 residues. The CDR3 reads CASSPLGEGNTEAFF. The CDR3, as DNA: TGTGCCAGCTCACCACTAGGAGAGGGAAACACTGAAGCTTTCTTT.

The V call is TRBV9, the J call TRBJ2-3, with 8 bases identical to TRBD1. Per germline, CDR1 SGDLS and CDR2 YYNGEE. V was pared by 4 bases and J by 6 bases, with 13 bases of the junction left unmatched. The CDR3 has 16 amino acids. Written as DNA, the CDR3 is TGTGCCAGCAGCCCAACCGGACAGGGATGGGGGGATACGCAGTATTTT. The encoded protein is CASSPTGQGWGDTQYF.

This chain joins TRBV19 and TRBJ2-5, with TRBD2 matching 8 bases. Germline values: CDR1 LNHDA, CDR2 SQIVND (reference sequence). The CDR3 spans 15 residues. The V and J ends lost 7 bases and 5 bases, in that order; junction bases with no gene match: 12. The CDR3 DNA is TGTGCCAGTACGGGGGGGAAGCAGGCCGGGGAGACCCAGTACTTC. Protein product: CASTGGKQAGETQYF.

This chain joins TRBV21-1 and TRBJ1-5; no DNA check was done on the table's D call, TRBD1. TRBV21-1 has pseudogene status. This CDR3 contains 17 residues. CDR3 coding DNA: TGTGCCAGCAGCGACCTAGGTACGACAGGGATCAATCAGCCCCAGCATTTT. It is translated as CASSDLGTTGINQPQHF.

The chain links TRBV4-2 to TRBJ2-7, with 9 bases fitting TRBD1. The CDR3 has 15 residues. CDR1 and CDR2 from the germline V gene are LGHNA and YNFKEQ. Unmatched junction bases numbered 5, after V lost 4 bases and J lost 1 base. CDR3 bases: TGTGCCAGCAGCCGAGGGGACAGGGTATCCTACGAGCAGTACTTC. It is translated as CASSRGDRVSYEQYF.